The entry below gives a single T cell receptor (beta chain) sequence along with its context. These data originate in a study of T cell changes during pregnancy in multiple sclerosis. The V segment lost 0 bases and the J segment 0 bases; nucleotides outside the gene matches: 5. Looked up from germline, CDR1 is SGHKS and CDR2 is YYEKEE (reference sequence). CDR3 length equals 18 residues. Sequencing used immunoSEQ multiplex PCR; TCRdb keeps in-frame clones, though not all of them. This table holds 35,000 or so clones, about 92% found once. This clonotype was sampled from a female donor with multiple sclerosis, enrolled in a pregnancy study. The specimen was CD4+ T cells from peripheral blood mononuclear cells, collected in the first trimester of pregnancy. The J gene is TRBJ2-6, the V gene TRBV5-5; TRBD2 aligns across 8 bases. CDR3 in amino acids: CASSLVGSGDSGANVLTF. CDR3 nucleotide sequence: TGTGCCAGCAGCTTGGTTGGTAGCGGGGACTCTGGGGCCAACGTCCTGACTTTC.